This T cell receptor (beta chain) originates from a study of T cell responses to AZD1222 COVID-19 vaccine. The overall study: Pooling covered second doses at about 4 or about 12 weeks. Study-level points and caveats: Along spike, vaccine-associated CD4 TCRs were found throughout, with dominance at 160-218 and 743-854. Nearly half of spike-specific TCRs reportedly go after variant regions that carry no mutations.

Repertoires were generated with immunoSEQ multiplex PCR, while TCRdb's copy carries only in-frame clones and drops some. The table includes about 120,000 clones, about 90% detected once. With respect to this clone: Its specificity is not known.

The CDR3 has 13 residues. The chain employs TRBV21-1 and TRBJ1-1; TRBD1 is taken as the D call from the table, unchecked against the DNA. TRBV21-1 is a known pseudogene. The TCR originated in an adult in good health. Sequenced here: peripheral blood, sampled on day 0 of AZD1222 vaccination. CDR3 DNA: TGTGCCAGCCAGACAGGGAGAGGCACTGAAGCTTTCTTT. The encoded protein is CASQTGRGTEAFF.